This TCR beta chain was documented in a study of radiotherapy plus CTLA-4 blockade in lung cancer. On the study more broadly: Patients showed objective responses in about 20% of cases, and disease control was achieved by 25% to 35%.

Remarks on this clone: Antigen unknown.

Clones were read by immunoSEQ multiplex PCR, and TCRdb kept only the in-frame ones, dropping some. The sample holds approximately 45,000 clones, almost 65% seen once. Whole-study results and caveats: Among blood TCR repertoires after radiotherapy plus ipilimumab, tumor-derived clones expanded. Early blood T cell clone changes and increased post-radiation serum interferon-beta were reportedly the strongest response predictors.

This receptor was identified in a human donor with non-small cell lung cancer who had a partial response to radiotherapy plus ipilimumab. Material: peripheral blood, obtained from a patient treated with radiotherapy plus ipilimumab.

CDR3 in DNA: TGTGCCAGCAGTGAGCTCGGGGGGGTGCAGTTCTTC. Amino acid sequence: CASSELGGVQFF. The chain has TRBV6-4 and TRBJ2-1; TRBD2 matches at 8 bases. This CDR3 contains 12 residues. The trim removed 3 bases at V and 12 bases at J, leaving 4 bases unmatched. CDR1 MRHNA and CDR2 SNTAGT come from the germline V gene.